The 27 T cell receptor beta chains listed next were all sequenced from one sample in a study of T cell changes during pregnancy in multiple sclerosis. Some clones are missing from TCRdb's copy, which holds only in-frame ones; the method was immunoSEQ multiplex PCR. Among approximately 61,000 clones listed, roughly 87% were seen once. The source was peripheral blood, collected in the first trimester of pregnancy. The origin of the receptors is a female donor with multiple sclerosis, enrolled in a pregnancy study.

There are a few counts of this clone. The chain employs TRBV5-1 and TRBJ2-2; weak D call: TRBD1 (6 bases). The CDR3 extends over 14 amino acids. V was clipped by 5 bases and J by 5 bases, with 13 bases between them. CDR1 is SGHRS and CDR2 is YFSETQ in the germline V gene. CDR3 residues: CASRSIQGTGELFF. CDR3 DNA: TGCGCCAGCAGATCTATACAGGGAACCGGGGAGCTGTTTTTT.

This chain joins TRBV4-1 and TRBJ2-3; D perhaps matches TRBD2 (6 bases). Trimming shortened V by 1 base and J by 2 bases, and 10 bases separated the two germline ends. The CDR3 sequence is 15 residues long. CDR1 is MGHRA, CDR2 YSYEKL, per germline. The CDR3 is CASSQAGTPTDTQYF. The CDR3 DNA is TGCGCCAGCAGCCAAGCCGGGACTCCCACAGATACGCAGTATTTT.

CDR3 residues: CASSQEEVTGELFF. CDR3 in DNA: TGTGCCAGCAGCCAAGAAGAGGTTACCGGGGAGCTGTTTTTT. The chain combines TRBV4-2 with TRBJ2-2; D is unclear. V lost 0 bases and J 5 bases, leaving 7 bases between the germline ends. Germline lookup yields CDR1 LGHNA and CDR2 YNFKEQ. The CDR3 has 14 residues.

This clone was detected only once. This chain joins TRBV19 and TRBJ1-1; D is perhaps TRBD1 (6 bases). The CDR3 runs to 16 residues. Trimming stripped 8 bases from V and 4 bases from J, with 23 bases between. Germline CDR1 and CDR2: LNHDA and SQIVND (reference sequence). This CDR3 is CASREGGRRRTTEAFF. CDR3 DNA: TGTGCCAGTCGCGAGGGGGGGCGGCGGCGGACCACTGAAGCTTTCTTT. Based on the CDR3 plus reference TRBV19 and TRBJ1-1, the full variable domain is DGGITQSPKYLFRKEGQNVTLSCEQNLNHDAMYWYRQDPGQGLRLIYYSQIVNDFQKGDIAEGYSVSREKKESFPLTVTSAQKNPTAFYLCASREGGRRRTTEAFFGQGTRLTVV.

The chain couples TRBV23-1 to TRBJ2-5; D call uncertain. TRBV23-1 is given ORF status, its function remaining uncertain. The CDR3 sequence is 13 residues long. Trimming shortened V by 0 bases and J by 4 bases, and 6 bases separated the two germline ends. CDR3 sequence: CASSQSVRETQYF. In DNA, the CDR3 is TGCGCCAGCAGTCAATCTGTGCGAGAGACCCAGTACTTC.

This clone turned up a few times. This sequence joins TRBV9 and TRBJ2-5, with TRBD2 identical over 9 bases. This CDR3 is built from 16 residues. The junction had 8 bases not matched to a gene; V was cut back by 0 bases and J by 5 bases. Germline CDR1 is SGDLS and CDR2 is YYNGEE. DNA for the CDR3: TGTGCCAGCAGCGTAGGGATAGCGGGAGCCACGGAGACCCAGTACTTC. Amino acid sequence: CASSVGIAGATETQYF.

V usage is TRBV5-4 and J usage is TRBJ2-2, with 14 bases aligning to TRBD2. The germline V gene encodes CDR1 SGHNT and CDR2 YYREEE (reference sequence). CDR3 size: 18 residues. J was trimmed by 4 bases and V by 0 bases; bases with no gene match: 5. The CDR3 spells CASSLGLAGGPITGELFF. For the CDR3, the DNA is TGTGCCAGCAGCTTGGGACTAGCGGGAGGGCCAATCACCGGGGAGCTGTTTTTT.

The chain couples TRBV7-2 to TRBJ2-7; 10 nucleotides align to TRBD2. V gave up 2 bases and J gave up 4 bases; unmatched junction bases: 5. The germline gives CDR1 SGHTA, CDR2 FQGNSA. There are 15 residues in the CDR3. The CDR3 coding sequence is TGTGCCAGCAGCTTATTAGCGGGGGGCGATTACGAGCAGTACTTC. Its translation: CASSLLAGGDYEQYF.

The chain joins TRBV10-2 to TRBJ1-4; TRBD1 agrees at 11 bases. J gave up 7 bases and V 3 bases, and 4 bases lay outside the gene matches. Per the germline V gene, CDR1 is WSHSY and CDR2 is SAAADI. CDR3 length: 15 amino acids. The CDR3: CASSEGDRGGEKLFF. The CDR3 DNA follows: TGCGCCAGCAGTGAAGGGGACAGGGGGGGTGAAAAACTGTTTTTT.

The gene calls are TRBV18 and TRBJ2-7; 7 bases are shared with TRBD1. The germline gives CDR1 KGHSH, CDR2 LQKENI. The CDR3 covers 17 residues. V dropped 1 base and J dropped 3; count of bases not matched to a gene: 12. Here the CDR3 DNA reads TGTGCCAGCTCACCACAAACACAGGGGAGTCACTACTACGAGCAGTACTTC. Protein product: CASSPQTQGSHYYEQYF.

The V and J genes are TRBV29-1 and TRBJ2-7; a possible D gene is TRBD1 (6 bases). CDR3 size: 13 residues. V lost 6 bases to trimming and J lost 5 bases, with 17 bases between them. Germline V gene data show CDR1 as SQVTM and CDR2 as ANQGSEA. The chain's CDR3 is CSVETGHEDEQYF. CDR3 nucleotides: TGCAGCGTCGAGACAGGCCACGAGGACGAGCAGTACTTC.

This rearrangement joins TRBV5-1 to TRBJ2-3, with TRBD2 matching 9 bases. Germline V lookup: CDR1 SGHRS, CDR2 YFSETQ. V was clipped by 2 bases and J by 1 base; unmatched bases: 2. The CDR3 loop spans 15 amino acids. CDR3 nucleotide sequence: TGCGCCAGCAGCTTAACTAGCGGGCGCACAGATACGCAGTATTTT. Translating gives CASSLTSGRTDTQYF.

V and J are TRBV15 and TRBJ2-5; D is perhaps TRBD2 (6 bases). Looked up from germline, CDR1 is LNHNV and CDR2 is YYDKDF (reference sequence). V lost 0 bases and J lost 12, with 14 bases in between. The CDR3 is 13 residues long. CDR3 sequence reads: CATSRDRSGREYF. CDR3 bases: TGTGCCACCAGCAGAGATCGTAGCGGACGGGAGTACTTC. The whole variable domain, filled in from reference TRBV15 and TRBJ2-5, reads DAMVIQNPRYQVTQFGKPVTLSCSQTLNHNVMYWYQQKSSQAPKLLFHYYDKDFNNEADTPDNFQSRRPNTSFCFLDIRSPGLGDTAMYLCATSRDRSGREYFGPGTRLLVL.

This clone was counted once. This rearrangement joins TRBV10-3 to TRBJ2-1; D call uncertain. Germline V gene sequence: CDR1 ENHRY, CDR2 SYGVKD. Between the trimmed V and J ends, which lost 4 bases and 8 bases, there was a span of 12 bases. The CDR3 has 13 residues. The CDR3: CAISALGSHEQFF. In DNA, the CDR3 is TGTGCCATCAGTGCTCTAGGATCACATGAGCAGTTCTTC.

The chain carries TRBV25-1 and TRBJ2-1; 9 nucleotides match TRBD1. V lost 1 base to trimming and J lost 9 bases; unmatched junction nucleotides: 7. Germline CDR1 MGHDK, CDR2 SYGVNS. The CDR3 totals 15 residues. The CDR3 DNA reads as TGTGCCAGCAGTGAATTGTACAGGGGGCGCGTTGAGCAGTTCTTC. It specifies CASSELYRGRVEQFF.

A single count supports this clone. The chain combines TRBV27 with TRBJ2-7; a weak D match, TRBD1 (5 bases). Germline V gene lookup returns CDR1 MNHEY and CDR2 SMNVEV (reference sequence). V gave up 5 bases and J gave up 3 bases, with 11 bases separating them. This CDR3 has 13 residues. DNA for the CDR3: TGTGCCAGCAGTGTAGACAGATACTACGAGCAGTACTTC. Translation gives CASSVDRYYEQYF.

The chain is built from TRBV11-2 and TRBJ1-2; 8 bases line up with TRBD1. CDR3 size: 15 residues. Germline V gives CDR1 SGHAT, CDR2 FQNNGV. Trimming took 2 bases from V and 8 from J; bases not matched to a gene: 10. DNA of the CDR3: TGTGCCAGCAGCTTACCGGACCAGGGGGCGAGGGGCTACACCTTC. It encodes CASSLPDQGARGYTF.

This sequence joins TRBV2 and TRBJ2-7; 7 nucleotides line up with TRBD1. With V trimmed by 5 bases and J by 1 base, 5 bases remained unmatched. Per the germline V gene, CDR1 is SNHLY and CDR2 is FYNNEI. The CDR3 has 14 amino acids. This CDR3 is CASSTDRESYEQYF. CDR3 nucleotide sequence: TGTGCCAGCAGTACAGACAGGGAGTCCTACGAGCAGTACTTC.

The chain uses TRBV5-1 and TRBJ2-2; D not resolved. CDR1 and CDR2 (germline): SGHRS, YFSETQ. Trimming took off 0 bases at V and 6 bases at J, with 9 bases between the two ends. This CDR3 region has 14 residues. The CDR3 DNA follows: TGCGCCAGCAGCTTGGACAGTCCGGCCGGGGAGCTGTTTTTT. Its protein is CASSLDSPAGELFF.

This clone was detected only once. The V and J genes are TRBV7-9 and TRBJ2-6; 12 positions agree with TRBD2. The CDR3 contains 17 residues. Germline CDR1 is SEHNR and CDR2 is FQNEAQ (reference sequence). J lost 3 bases, V lost 3 bases, and 3 bases had no gene match. The DNA of the CDR3 is TGTGCCAGCAGCTTGAGACTAGCGGGGGTTGGGGCCAACGTCCTGACTTTC. Protein: CASSLRLAGVGANVLTF.

V is TRBV19 and J is TRBJ2-1; tentatively, D is TRBD1 (6 bases). The CDR3 covers 17 residues. Trimming pared 7 bases from V and 0 bases from J, leaving 19 bases between. CDR1 LNHDA and CDR2 SQIVND come from the germline V gene (reference sequence). CDR3 in DNA: TGTGCCAGTACCAGGGACACTGTCAAAAGCTCCTACAATGAGCAGTTCTTC. Amino acid sequence: CASTRDTVKSSYNEQFF.

This chain joins TRBV4-1 and TRBJ2-4, with 8 bases aligning to TRBD2. The CDR3 runs to 17 residues. J gave up 6 bases and V 3 bases, and 13 bases lay outside the gene matches. Germline V gives CDR1 MGHRA, CDR2 YSYEKL. This chain's CDR3 is CASSQPGVAGPLNIQYF. The CDR3 DNA reads TGCGCCAGCAGCCAGCCCGGGGTAGCGGGGCCCTTAAACATTCAGTACTTC.

The V call is TRBV6-5, the J call TRBJ2-3, with D unclear. The CDR3 totals 14 residues. The germline V and J ends were trimmed by 5 bases and 0 bases, with 9 bases remaining between them. Germline loops: CDR1 MNHEY, CDR2 SVGAGI. CDR3: CASSRSSSTDTQYF. The CDR3 DNA follows: TGTGCCAGCAGTCGTTCCTCCAGCACAGATACGCAGTATTTT.

The chain joins TRBV10-3 to TRBJ2-1, with D perhaps TRBD1 (5 bases). V lost 0 bases and J lost 3, with 12 bases in between. Germline lookup yields CDR1 ENHRY and CDR2 SYGVKD. The CDR3 contains 16 residues. CDR3 nucleotides: TGTGCCATCAGTGAGTCAGAGACAGCGTACTACAATGAGCAGTTCTTC. Residues: CAISESETAYYNEQFF.

The chain recombines TRBV5-1 with TRBJ2-5; TRBD2 matches 11 bases. Germline loops: CDR1 SGHRS, CDR2 YFSETQ. With V trimmed by 5 bases and J by 2 bases, 8 bases remained unmatched. The CDR3 is 16 residues long. DNA of the CDR3: TGCGCCAGCAGACCGGGGACTAGCGGAGATCAAGAGACCCAGTACTTC. Protein product: CASRPGTSGDQETQYF.

The chain has TRBV18 and TRBJ2-5, with 7 bases fitting TRBD1. From germline, CDR1 is KGHSH and CDR2 LQKENI. Trimming cost V 3 bases and J 5 bases; bases outside gene matches: 6. The CDR3 totals 14 residues. CDR3 loop: CASSPTGIGETQYF. The CDR3 DNA is TGTGCCAGCTCACCGACAGGGATTGGGGAGACCCAGTACTTC. The full variable domain, its missing parts supplied by reference TRBV18 and TRBJ2-5, is NAGVMQNPRHLVRRRGQEARLRCSPMKGHSHVYWYRQLPEEGLKFMVYLQKENIIDESGMPKERFSAEFPKEGPSILRIQQVVRGDSAAYFCASSPTGIGETQYFGPGTRLLVL.

The chain links TRBV29-1 to TRBJ1-2; no firm D call. The CDR3 is made up of 12 amino acids. Trimming removed 3 bases from V and 6 bases from J, with 11 bases in between. The germline gives CDR1 SQVTM, CDR2 ANQGSEA. CDR3 nucleotides: TGCAGCGTTGACGGGTTAGGCCATGGCTACACCTTC. Its protein product is CSVDGLGHGYTF.